The rows below give T cell receptor beta chains drawn from one sample of a study of OX40 agonist ivuxolimab in advanced cancers. This table comes from immunoSEQ multiplex PCR, and its TCRdb copy is limited to in-frame clones, with some not included. The profile shows over 60,000 clones, roughly 80% of them singletons. This specimen was CD4+ or CD8+ T cells sorted from blood, taken in a trial of the OX40 agonist ivuxolimab. The receptors derive from an adult with an advanced solid tumor such as melanoma, head and neck, liver or kidney cancer. Both conserved end residues are part of each CDR3. The D gene is left open where the match is weak. Part of the rows lack a size; the others show once, few, many or a class for expanded clones.

J | V | size | D | CDR3 | DNA
TRBJ2-2 | TRBV18 | - | - | CASSPPRGEVGTGELFF | TGTGCCAGCTCACCACCAAGGGGCGAAGTTGGCACCGGGGAGCTGTTTTTT
TRBJ2-7 | TRBV14 | - | TRBD2 | CASSPFRTSGTYEQYF | TGTGCCAGCAGCCCATTCAGGACTAGCGGGACCTACGAGCAGTACTTC
TRBJ2-2 | TRBV7-3 | once | - | CASSLRAGYGELFF | TGTGCCAGCAGCTTAAGGGCAGGGTACGGGGAGCTGTTTTTT
TRBJ1-2 | TRBV2 | - | TRBD1 | CASSPRDRPGGYTF | TGTGCCAGCAGTCCCCGGGACAGGCCCGGTGGCTACACCTTC
TRBJ2-5 | TRBV2 | - | - | CASNGQTETQYF | TGTGCCAGCAACGGCCAGACGGAGACCCAGTACTTC
TRBJ1-5 | TRBV5-1 | - | TRBD1 | CASSIGTGGGQPQHF | TGCGCCAGCAGCATCGGGACAGGGGGCGGTCAGCCCCAGCATTTT
TRBJ2-3 | TRBV7-9 | - | TRBD2 | CASSPTGTKGTQYF | TGTGCCAGCAGCCCAACCGGGACTAAAGGTACGCAGTATTTT
TRBJ1-4 | TRBV7-2 | - | - | CASSLPPTGRDEKLFF | TGTGCCAGCAGTCTCCCCCCGACGGGGAGGGATGAAAAACTGTTTTTT
TRBJ1-1 | TRBV6-5 | - | - | CASSNGVGTLKGAFF | TGTGCCAGCAGCAACGGGGTGGGGACACTGAAGGGAGCTTTCTTT
TRBJ1-2 | TRBV5-1 | - | TRBD1 | CASSSTGQGDGYTF | TGCGCCAGCAGCTCCACTGGACAGGGGGATGGCTACACCTTC
TRBJ2-7 | TRBV5-1 | once | TRBD1 | CASSHGQGATYEQYF | TGCGCCAGCAGCCACGGACAGGGGGCGACCTACGAGCAGTACTTC
TRBJ1-1 | TRBV7-3 | - | - | CASSSGLRNTEAFF | TGTGCCAGCAGCTCTGGACTCCGGAACACTGAAGCTTTCTTT
TRBJ1-2 | TRBV28 | few | - | CASGTLNYGYTF | TGTGCCAGCGGGACACTAAACTATGGCTACACCTTC
TRBJ2-7 | TRBV2 | - | TRBD1 | CASRFLGRDRGYEQYF | TGTGCCAGCAGATTTCTAGGCCGGGACAGGGGTTACGAGCAGTACTTC
TRBJ1-1 | TRBV14 | - | - | CASSQENLGPRAFF | TGTGCCAGCAGCCAAGAGAATTTAGGCCCTAGAGCTTTCTTT
TRBJ1-2 | TRBV11-3 | - | TRBD1 | CASSLDMIGGNYGYTF | TGTGCCAGCAGCTTAGATATGATAGGGGGCAACTATGGCTACACCTTC
TRBJ2-1 | TRBV7-9 | - | - | CASSKRSNEQFF | TGTGCCAGCAGTAAAAGGTCTAATGAGCAGTTCTTC
TRBJ2-3 | TRBV19 | once | - | CASSGWRTTNTDTQYF | TGTGCCAGTAGTGGGTGGAGGACTACTAACACAGATACGCAGTATTTT
TRBJ2-1 | TRBV4-1 | - | - | CASSPANSTQFF | TGCGCCAGCAGCCCCGCCAACAGCACGCAGTTCTTC
TRBJ2-7 | TRBV7-1 | - | - | CASSRGQSGEQYF | TGTGCCAGCAGCCGGGGACAATCGGGCGAGCAGTACTTC
TRBJ1-1 | TRBV30 | - | TRBD1 | CAWSPLGQADTEAFF | TGTGCCTGGAGCCCTTTGGGACAGGCGGACACTGAAGCTTTCTTT
TRBJ2-1 | TRBV29-1 | few | TRBD2 | CSVREAPYNEQFF | TGCAGCGTCCGGGAGGCCCCTTACAATGAGCAGTTCTTC
TRBJ1-1 | TRBV21-1 | - | - | CASSKAKRAQNTEAFF | TGTGCCAGCAGCAAAGCGAAGAGGGCTCAGAACACTGAAGCTTTCTTT
TRBJ2-7 | TRBV5-1 | - | - | CASSLTGPYEQYF | TGCGCCAGCAGCCTCACAGGTCCCTACGAGCAGTACTTC
TRBJ1-2 | TRBV15 | - | TRBD1 | CATSRGTGYGYTF | TGTGCCACCAGCAGAGGGACAGGGTATGGCTACACCTTC
TRBJ1-1 | TRBV30 | - | - | CAWRPSGTFGNTEAFF | TGTGCCTGGAGGCCTTCCGGGACGTTTGGGAACACTGAAGCTTTCTTT
TRBJ1-4 | TRBV7-3 | - | - | CASSLTTGGELFF | TGTGCCAGCAGCTTAACTACAGGAGGCGAACTGTTTTTT
TRBJ1-1 | TRBV11-1 | - | - | CASSSQWGETEAFF | TGTGCCAGCAGTTCCCAGTGGGGGGAAACTGAAGCTTTCTTT
TRBJ2-2 | TRBV7-2 | - | - | CASSVYTEGELFF | TGTGCCAGCAGCGTATATACTGAGGGGGAGCTGTTTTTT
TRBJ2-4 | TRBV5-8 | - | - | CASSLGGSENIQYF | TGTGCCAGCAGCTTGGGGGGTAGCGAAAACATTCAGTACTTC
TRBJ2-3 | TRBV5-6 | - | TRBD2 | CASSRTSGMTDTQYF | TGTGCCAGCAGCAGGACTAGCGGGATGACAGATACGCAGTATTTT
TRBJ2-5 | TRBV5-4 | - | - | CASSPLGGAYQETQYF | TGTGCCAGCAGCCCGCTTGGCGGAGCGTACCAAGAGACCCAGTACTTC
TRBJ1-1 | TRBV6-5 | - | - | CASSYSTRLNTEAFF | TGTGCCAGCAGTTACTCCACGAGACTGAACACTGAAGCTTTCTTT
TRBJ2-7 | TRBV5-5 | few | - | CASSLAGNEQYF | TGTGCCAGCAGCTTGGCGGGGAACGAGCAGTACTTC
TRBJ1-5 | TRBV5-8 | - | TRBD1 | CASSLATLNRGAPQHF | TGTGCCAGCAGCTTGGCCACACTTAACAGGGGTGCGCCCCAGCATTTT
TRBJ2-3 | TRBV7-2 | - | - | CASSLAGSTDTQYF | TGTGCCAGCAGCTTAGCGGGGAGCACAGATACGCAGTATTTT
TRBJ1-1 | TRBV6-5 | - | - | CASSLTGTLRIKAFF | TGTGCCAGCAGTTTAACAGGGACCTTAAGGATAAAAGCTTTCTTT
TRBJ2-5 | TRBV7-7 | once | - | CASSLRWREETQYF | TGTGCCAGCAGCTTACGGTGGCGGGAAGAGACCCAGTACTTC
TRBJ1-4 | TRBV4-2 | - | - | CASSQDYTTNEKLFF | TGTGCCAGCAGCCAAGATTATACAACTAATGAAAAACTGTTTTTT
TRBJ1-4 | TRBV2 | - | - | CASKEQGMAEKLFF | TGTGCCAGCAAGGAGCAGGGGATGGCTGAAAAACTGTTTTTT
TRBJ2-5 | TRBV6-5 | - | - | CASSYRSLRATQYF | TGTGCCAGCAGTTACCGATCTCTCAGGGCGACCCAGTACTTC
TRBJ1-2 | TRBV7-9 | few | TRBD1 | CASGPTGDWYGYTF | TGTGCCAGCGGACCAACAGGGGATTGGTATGGCTACACCTTC
TRBJ2-5 | TRBV11-2 | - | - | CASRIQLGGQETQYF | TGTGCCAGCAGGATACAATTAGGGGGCCAAGAGACCCAGTACTTC
TRBJ1-3 | TRBV5-4 | - | - | CASSTAGAGRFGNTIYF | TGTGCCAGCAGCACCGCCGGGGCGGGGAGGTTCGGAAACACCATATATTTT
TRBJ1-3 | TRBV4-2 | - | - | CASSHGNTIYF | TGTGCCAGCAGCCACGGAAACACCATATATTTT
TRBJ1-1 | TRBV18 | - | TRBD1 | CASSPRQGGTEAFF | TGTGCCAGCTCACCGCGACAGGGGGGGACTGAAGCTTTCTTT
TRBJ1-4 | TRBV11-3 | - | - | CASSFGRVAEKLFF | TGTGCCAGCAGCTTTGGCAGGGTAGCAGAAAAACTGTTTTTT
TRBJ2-1 | TRBV11-3 | - | - | CASSSDPLVGNEQFF | TGTGCCAGCAGCTCAGACCCTTTAGTGGGCAATGAGCAGTTCTTC
TRBJ2-7 | TRBV5-4 | - | - | CASSPKTGESVEQYF | TGTGCCAGCAGCCCCAAGACAGGAGAGTCGGTCGAGCAGTACTTC
TRBJ1-5 | TRBV7-6 | - | - | CASSPGGSGGNQPQHF | TGTGCCAGCAGTCCTGGGGGAAGCGGTGGCAATCAGCCCCAGCATTTT
TRBJ2-7 | TRBV11-1 | - | - | CASSLERQYEQYF | TGTGCCAGCAGCTTAGAACGTCAATACGAGCAGTACTTC
TRBJ1-4 | TRBV5-1 | - | - | CASSLASGTNEKLFF | TGCGCCAGCAGCTTGGCGTCAGGAACTAATGAAAAACTGTTTTTT
TRBJ1-1 | TRBV19 | - | - | CASSHYEMNTEAFF | TGTGCCAGTAGTCACTATGAAATGAACACTGAAGCTTTCTTT